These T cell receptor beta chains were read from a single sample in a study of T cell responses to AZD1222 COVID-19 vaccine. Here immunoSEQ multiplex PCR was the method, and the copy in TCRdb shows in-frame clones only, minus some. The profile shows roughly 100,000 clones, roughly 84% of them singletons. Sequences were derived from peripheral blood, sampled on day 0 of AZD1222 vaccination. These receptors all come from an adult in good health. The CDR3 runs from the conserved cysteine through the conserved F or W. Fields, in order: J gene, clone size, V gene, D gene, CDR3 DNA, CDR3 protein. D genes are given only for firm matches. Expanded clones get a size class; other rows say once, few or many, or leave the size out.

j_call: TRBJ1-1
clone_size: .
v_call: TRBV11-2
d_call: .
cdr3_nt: TGTGCCAGCAGCTTAAGTGGTGAAGCTTTCTTT
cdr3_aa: CASSLSGEAFF

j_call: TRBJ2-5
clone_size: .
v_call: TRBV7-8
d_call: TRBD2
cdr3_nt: TGTGCCAGCAGCCGCGAGCGGGGTCGTCGAGAGACCCAGTACTTC
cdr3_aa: CASSRERGRRETQYF

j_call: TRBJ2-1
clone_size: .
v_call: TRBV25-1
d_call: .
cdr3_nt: TGTGCCAGCAGTGACGGACTCCGGGACGGAAGAAATGAGCAGTTCTTC
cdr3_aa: CASSDGLRDGRNEQFF

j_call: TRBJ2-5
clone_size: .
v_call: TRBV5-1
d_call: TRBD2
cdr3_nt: TGCGCCAGCAGCTTGGGTCTAGCGGGAGTTCATGGGACCCAGTACTTC
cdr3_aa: CASSLGLAGVHGTQYF

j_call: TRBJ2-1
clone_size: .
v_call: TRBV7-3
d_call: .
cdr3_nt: TGTGCCAGCAGTTCCCAGGATGGTGTTCAGTTCTTC
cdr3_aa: CASSSQDGVQFF

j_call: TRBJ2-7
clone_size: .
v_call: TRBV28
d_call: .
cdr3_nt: TGTGCCAGCAGACCCCGACTCTACGAGCAGTACTTC
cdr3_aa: CASRPRLYEQYF

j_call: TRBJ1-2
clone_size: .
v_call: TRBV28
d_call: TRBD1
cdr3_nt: TGTGCCAGCAGTAGCACCGGGACAGGGAAAGGTCATGGCTACACCTTC
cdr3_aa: CASSSTGTGKGHGYTF

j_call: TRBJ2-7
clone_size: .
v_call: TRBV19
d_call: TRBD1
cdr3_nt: TGTGCCAGTGGCACGACTTGGGACAGCTCCTACGAGCAGTACTTC
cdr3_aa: CASGTTWDSSYEQYF

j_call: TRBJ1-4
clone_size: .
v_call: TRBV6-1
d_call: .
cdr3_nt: TGTGCCAGCAGTGAGAGGGGGTACGAAAAACTGTTTTTT
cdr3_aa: CASSERGYEKLFF

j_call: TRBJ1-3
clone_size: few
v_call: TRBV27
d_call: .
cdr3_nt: TGTGCCAGCAACCCGACAGGTCCCCCGGGCGGAAACACCATATATTTT
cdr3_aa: CASNPTGPPGGNTIYF

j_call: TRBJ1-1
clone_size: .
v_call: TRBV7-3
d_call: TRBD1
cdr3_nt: TGTGCCAGCAGCTCAACAGGGGGGGTGAACACTGAAGCTTTCTTT
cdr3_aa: CASSSTGGVNTEAFF

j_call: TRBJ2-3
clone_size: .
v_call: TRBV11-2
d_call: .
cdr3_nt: TGTGCCAGCAGAAACCACCTGGGCACAGATACGCAGTATTTT
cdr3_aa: CASRNHLGTDTQYF

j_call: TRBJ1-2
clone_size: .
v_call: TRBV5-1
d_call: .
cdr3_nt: TGCGCCAGCAGCACCGGGGGAGCAGAGGTCGGCTACACCTTC
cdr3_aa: CASSTGGAEVGYTF

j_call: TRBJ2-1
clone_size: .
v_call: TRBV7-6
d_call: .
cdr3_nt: TGTGCCAGCAGCTTAAGCCAGGGTAATGAGCAGTTCTTC
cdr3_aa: CASSLSQGNEQFF

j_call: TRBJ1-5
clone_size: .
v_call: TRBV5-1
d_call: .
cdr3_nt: TGCGCCAGCAGCACCTCCGGGAGAGATAATCAGCCCCAGCATTTT
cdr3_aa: CASSTSGRDNQPQHF

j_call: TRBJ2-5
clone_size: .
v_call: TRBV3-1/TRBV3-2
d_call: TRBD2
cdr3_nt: TGTGCCAGCAGCCAACTACTAGCGGGGGGTAACCAAGAGACCCAGTACTTC
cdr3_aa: CASSQLLAGGNQETQYF

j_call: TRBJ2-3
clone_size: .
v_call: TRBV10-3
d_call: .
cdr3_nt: TGTGCCATCAGTGAGGGGGGGCCAAGCACAGATACGCAGTATTTT
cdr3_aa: CAISEGGPSTDTQYF

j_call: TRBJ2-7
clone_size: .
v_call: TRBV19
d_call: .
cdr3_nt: TGTGCCAGTAGTATCTGGGGGCGAGACTACGAGCAGTACTTC
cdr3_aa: CASSIWGRDYEQYF

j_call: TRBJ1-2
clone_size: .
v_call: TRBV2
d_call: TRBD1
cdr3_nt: TGTGCCAGCAAAACCGGGACAGGGGAATTTTATGGCTACACCTTC
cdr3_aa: CASKTGTGEFYGYTF

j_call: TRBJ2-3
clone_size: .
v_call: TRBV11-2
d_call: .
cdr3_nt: TGTGCCAGCAGCCGGGGACGGGGAGCGGGTACAGATACGCAGTATTTT
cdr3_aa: CASSRGRGAGTDTQYF

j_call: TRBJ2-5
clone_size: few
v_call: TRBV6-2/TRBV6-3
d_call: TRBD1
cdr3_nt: TGTGCCAGCAGTTTAACAGGGGTAGGCCAAGAGACCCAGTACTTC
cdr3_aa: CASSLTGVGQETQYF

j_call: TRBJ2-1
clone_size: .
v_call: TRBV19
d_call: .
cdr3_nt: TGTGCCAGTAGTATGATCAGGGGCGATGAGCAGTTCTTC
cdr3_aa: CASSMIRGDEQFF

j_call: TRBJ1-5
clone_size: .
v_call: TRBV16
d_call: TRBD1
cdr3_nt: TGTGCCAGCAGCCAAACAGGGGGAGGGAATCAGCCCCAGCATTTT
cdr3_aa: CASSQTGGGNQPQHF

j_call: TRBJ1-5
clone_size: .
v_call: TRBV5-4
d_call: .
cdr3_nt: TGTGCCAGCAGCTTGGGGGGCGCGGGTCAGCCCCAGCATTTT
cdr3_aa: CASSLGGAGQPQHF

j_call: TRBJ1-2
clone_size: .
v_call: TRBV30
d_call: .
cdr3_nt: TGTGCCTGGTCGTCCGGGCCAGTCGGTGGCTACACCTTC
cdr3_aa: CAWSSGPVGGYTF

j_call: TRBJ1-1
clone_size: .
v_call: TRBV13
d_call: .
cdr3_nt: TGTGCCAGCAGCCGCGGCGGGACGGCTGAAGCTTTCTTT
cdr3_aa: CASSRGGTAEAFF

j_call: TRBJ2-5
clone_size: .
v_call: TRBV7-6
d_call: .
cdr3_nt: TGTGCCAGCAGTCAGGCGGGACTCCACCCAAGAGAGACCCAGTACTTC
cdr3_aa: CASSQAGLHPRETQYF

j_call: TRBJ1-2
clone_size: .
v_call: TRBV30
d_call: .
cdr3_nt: TGTGCCTGGAGTGTTCGTAGACCCTATGGCTACACCTTC
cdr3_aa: CAWSVRRPYGYTF

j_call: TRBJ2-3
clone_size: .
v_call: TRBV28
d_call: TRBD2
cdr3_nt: TGTGCCAGCAGTTGGACTAGCGGACCCACAGATACGCAGTATTTT
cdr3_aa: CASSWTSGPTDTQYF

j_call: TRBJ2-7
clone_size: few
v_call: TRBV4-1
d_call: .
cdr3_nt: TGCGCCAGCAGCTACCCTAGTGCAACCTCCTACGAGCAGTACTTC
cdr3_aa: CASSYPSATSYEQYF

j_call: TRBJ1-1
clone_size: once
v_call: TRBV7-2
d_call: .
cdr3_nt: TGTGCCAGCAGCTTACTTCTGCGGGGTGAAGCTTTCTTT
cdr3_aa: CASSLLLRGEAFF

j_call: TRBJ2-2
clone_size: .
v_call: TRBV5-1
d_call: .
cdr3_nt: TGCGCCAGCAGCTTGGCGGCGTTCACCGGGGAGCTGTTTTTT
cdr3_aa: CASSLAAFTGELFF

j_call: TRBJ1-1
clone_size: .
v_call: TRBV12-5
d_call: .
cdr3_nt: TGTGCTAGTGGTTTTCAAGGGTCACCCTTCACTGAAGCTTTCTTT
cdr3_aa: CASGFQGSPFTEAFF

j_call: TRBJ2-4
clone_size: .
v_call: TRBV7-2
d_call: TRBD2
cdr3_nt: TGTGCCAGCAGCCCGGGACTAGCGGGAGGAAACATTCAGTACTTC
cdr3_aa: CASSPGLAGGNIQYF

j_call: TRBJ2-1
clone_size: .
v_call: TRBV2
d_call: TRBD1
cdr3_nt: TGTGCCAGCAGTGTTTTGACAGGGGGATTAACCAGCTCCTACAATGAGCAGTTCTTC
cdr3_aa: CASSVLTGGLTSSYNEQFF

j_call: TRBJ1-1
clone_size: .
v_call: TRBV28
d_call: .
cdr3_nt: TGTGCCAGCACCTTACAGAGGACTGTGAACACTGAAGCTTTCTTT
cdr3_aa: CASTLQRTVNTEAFF

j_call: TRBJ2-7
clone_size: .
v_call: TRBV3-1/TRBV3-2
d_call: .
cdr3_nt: TGTGCCAGCAGCCAAGTTCGACCCAAGTACGAGCAGTACTTC
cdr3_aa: CASSQVRPKYEQYF

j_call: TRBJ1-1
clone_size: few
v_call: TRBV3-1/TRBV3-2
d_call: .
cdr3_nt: TGTGCCAGCAGCCAAAGGGCAGGCCCCGGGTACACTGAAGCTTTCTTT
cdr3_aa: CASSQRAGPGYTEAFF

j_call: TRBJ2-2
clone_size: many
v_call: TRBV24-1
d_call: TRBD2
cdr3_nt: TGTGCCTCAAACTTGGGAGGGACCGGGGAGCTGTTTTTT
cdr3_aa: CASNLGGTGELFF

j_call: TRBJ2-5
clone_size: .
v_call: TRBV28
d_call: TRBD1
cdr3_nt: TGTGCCAGCAGTACAGGGGCGGCCGGTGGGTACTTC
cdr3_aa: CASSTGAAGGYF

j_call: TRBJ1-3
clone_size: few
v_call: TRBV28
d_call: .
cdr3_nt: TGTGCCAGCAGTCGGTCGGGGGGCGGAAACACCATATATTTT
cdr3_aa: CASSRSGGGNTIYF

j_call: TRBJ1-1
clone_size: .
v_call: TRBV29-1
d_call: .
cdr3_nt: TGCAGCTTAAAGGCGCCGGGCACTGAAGCTTTCTTT
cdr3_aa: CSLKAPGTEAFF

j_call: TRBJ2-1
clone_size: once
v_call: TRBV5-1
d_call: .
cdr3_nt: TGCGCCAGCAGCTTGGCGGGTAGCGTCGATGAGCAGTTCTTC
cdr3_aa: CASSLAGSVDEQFF

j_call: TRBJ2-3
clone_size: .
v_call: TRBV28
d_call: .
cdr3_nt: TGTGCCAGCAGTTGGAGCCCCACAGATACGCAGTATTTT
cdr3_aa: CASSWSPTDTQYF

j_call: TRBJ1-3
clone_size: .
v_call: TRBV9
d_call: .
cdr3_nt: TGTGCCAGCAGCGCTACAGGGACCTCTGGAAACACCATATATTTT
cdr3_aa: CASSATGTSGNTIYF

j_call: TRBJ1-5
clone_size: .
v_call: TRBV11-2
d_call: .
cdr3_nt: TGTGCCAGCAGCTTGGGCCGGGGGACGAATCAGCCCCAGCATTTT
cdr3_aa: CASSLGRGTNQPQHF

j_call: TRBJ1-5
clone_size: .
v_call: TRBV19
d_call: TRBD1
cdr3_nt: TGTGCCAGTACTTTGACAGGGGGCAATCAGCCCCAGCATTTT
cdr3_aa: CASTLTGGNQPQHF

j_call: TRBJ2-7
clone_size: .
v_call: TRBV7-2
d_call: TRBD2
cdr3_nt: TGTGCCAGCACGGTCAGCGGGAGGCCTTCCTACGAGCAGTACTTC
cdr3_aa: CASTVSGRPSYEQYF

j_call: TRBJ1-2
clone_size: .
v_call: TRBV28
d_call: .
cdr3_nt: TGTGCCAGCAGTTTACGGGCCTTTAGAGGTGGCTACACCTTC
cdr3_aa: CASSLRAFRGGYTF

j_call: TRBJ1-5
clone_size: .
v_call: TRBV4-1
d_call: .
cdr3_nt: TGCGCCAGCAGCCAGATCCCGATAGGAAGGAGAGATCAGCCCCAGCATTTT
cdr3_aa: CASSQIPIGRRDQPQHF

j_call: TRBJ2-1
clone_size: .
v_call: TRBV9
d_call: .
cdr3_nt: TGTGCCAGCAGCGTAGTGGGGGGGCATTCGTTGCAGTTCTTC
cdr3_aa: CASSVVGGHSLQFF

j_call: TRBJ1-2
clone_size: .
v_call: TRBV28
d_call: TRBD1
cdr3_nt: TGTGCCAGCAGAGGGGACAGGGAGTTGGATGGCTACACCTTC
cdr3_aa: CASRGDRELDGYTF

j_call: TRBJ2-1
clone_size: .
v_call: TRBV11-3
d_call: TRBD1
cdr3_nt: TGTGCCAGCAGCTTGGATCCGGGACAGTCCTACAATGAGCAGTTCTTC
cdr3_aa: CASSLDPGQSYNEQFF

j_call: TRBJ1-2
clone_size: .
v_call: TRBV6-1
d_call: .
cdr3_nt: TGTGCCAGCAGTGAAAAGCAGAAGTATGGCTACACCTTC
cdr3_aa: CASSEKQKYGYTF